This TCR beta chain was captured by sequencing in a study of T-cell memory formation after mild COVID-19. Across the study: TCR clusters showed largely donor specificity.

CDR3 length equals 15 residues. V lost 2 bases to trimming and J lost 3 bases, with 10 bases between them. Germline V gene lookup returns CDR1 SNHLY and CDR2 FYNNEI. This clonotype was found a few times. Each CDR3 protein gets one entry after TCRdb re-called the 5' RACE reads with MiXCR. The repertoire includes around 300,000 distinct CDR3 sequences, roughly 13% of them detected once, and about a fifth sits in the top ten. This receptor was identified in a man between 18 and 29 years old who had mild COVID-19 (a few samples of this study predate the infection). Cell type and time point are not known. The sequencing input was PBMCs or a T cell subset sorted from them (not recorded which). The rearrangement links TRBV2 to TRBJ2-2; TRBD1 is a possible D gene (5 bases). CDR3 coding DNA: TGTGCCAGCAGTGAAAGTGGCAGGGACACCGGGGAGCTGTTTTTT. Its translation is CASSESGRDTGELFF.